These 2 T cell receptor beta chains were sequenced from one sample in a study of CD8 T cells in ankylosing spondylitis. TCRdb reprocessed the 5' RACE reads with MiXCR, giving one entry per CDR3 protein. The sample has 250,000 to 300,000 distinct CDR3 sequences; approximately 20% are singletons. What was sequenced was blood, either unsorted or a sorted T cell fraction (not recorded which). These receptors all stem from a male donor with ankylosing spondylitis or in good health (not recorded which).

This clonotype was recorded a few times. The J gene is TRBJ2-1, the V gene TRBV5-1; 12 bases match TRBD2. Germline V gene lookup returns CDR1 SGHRS and CDR2 YFSETQ. Germline trimming cut 2 bases from V and 6 bases from J; bases unmatched to any gene: 0. There are 14 residues in the CDR3. The CDR3 loop reads CASSLLAGGNEQFF. In nucleotides, the CDR3 is TGCGCCAGCAGCTTACTAGCGGGAGGCAATGAGCAGTTCTTC.

The chain links TRBV28 to TRBJ2-1; 9 bases align to TRBD2. Germline CDR1 and CDR2: MDHEN and SYDVKM. V was clipped by 6 bases and J by 4 bases; unmatched bases: 10. CDR3 size: 16 residues. The CDR3 DNA reads TGTGCCAGCAGCTCGATGGGACTAGCTAATTACAATGAGCAGTTCTTC. This codes for CASSSMGLANYNEQFF. Filled out from reference TRBV28 and TRBJ2-1, the complete variable domain reads DVKVTQSSRYLVKRTGEKVFLECVQDMDHENMFWYRQDPGLGLRLIYFSYDVKMKEKGDIPEGYSVSREKKERFSLILESASTNQTSMYLCASSSMGLANYNEQFFGPGTRLTVL.